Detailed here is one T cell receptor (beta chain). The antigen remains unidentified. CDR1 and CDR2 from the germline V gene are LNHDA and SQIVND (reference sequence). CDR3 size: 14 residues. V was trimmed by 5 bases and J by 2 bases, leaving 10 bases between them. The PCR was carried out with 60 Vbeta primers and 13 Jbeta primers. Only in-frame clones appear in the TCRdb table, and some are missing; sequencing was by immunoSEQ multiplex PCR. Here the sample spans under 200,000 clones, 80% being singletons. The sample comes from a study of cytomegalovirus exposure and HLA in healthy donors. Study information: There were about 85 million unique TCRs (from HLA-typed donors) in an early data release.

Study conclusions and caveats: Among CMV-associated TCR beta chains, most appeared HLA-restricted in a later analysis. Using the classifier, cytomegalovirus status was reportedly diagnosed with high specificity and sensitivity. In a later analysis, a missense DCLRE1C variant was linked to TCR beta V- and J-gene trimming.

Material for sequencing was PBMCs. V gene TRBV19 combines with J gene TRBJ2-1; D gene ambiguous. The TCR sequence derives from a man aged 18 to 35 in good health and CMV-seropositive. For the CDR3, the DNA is TGTGCCAGTAGTTTACAGAAGGCCTACAATGAGCAGTTCTTC. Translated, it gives CASSLQKAYNEQFF.